These 8 T cell receptor beta chains were all obtained from the same sample, sequenced in a study of glioma-infiltrating T cells. The iRepertoire nested amplicon-rescue multiplex PCR amplified TCR alpha and beta CDR3s from RNA. TCRdb itself ran the multiplex PCR reads through MiXCR, one entry per CDR3 protein. The sample lists approximately 190,000 distinct CDR3 sequences; approximately 30% were seen once. Sequencing used glioma tissue, nonneoplastic brain tissue, or PBMCs (not recorded which). The source is a human donor with low-grade glioma or glioblastoma, undergoing nonglioma brain surgery, or in good health (not recorded which).

This clonotype has more than one count but fewer than ten. The chain carries TRBV10-3 and TRBJ2-7, with 7 bases matching TRBD2. CDR1 is ENHRY and CDR2 is SYGVKD in the germline V gene. Germline trimming cut 3 bases from V and 4 bases from J; bases unmatched to any gene: 9. The CDR3 is 15 residues long. DNA for the CDR3: TGTGCCATCAGTGATTTAGGGACTACAACTTACGAGCAGTACTTC. Protein product: CAISDLGTTTYEQYF.

A remark on this clonotype: This may stem from a read error, because a much larger clone lies one nucleotide away. The chain uses TRBV19 and TRBJ2-7; perhaps TRBD2 as D (6 bases). V lost 5 bases and J 5 bases, leaving 10 bases between the germline ends. The CDR3 covers 12 residues. The germline V gene encodes CDR1 LNHDA and CDR2 SQIVND (reference sequence). The CDR3 spells CASSFPGDEQYF. DNA of the CDR3: TGTGCCAGTAGTTTTCCGGGAGACGAGCAGTACTTC.

This clonotype has at least ten counts. J is TRBJ2-7 and V is TRBV6-6; D perhaps matches TRBD2 (5 bases). Trimming shortened V by 2 bases and J by 1 base, and 9 bases separated the two germline ends. Per the germline V gene, CDR1 is MNHNY and CDR2 is SVGAGI (reference sequence). The CDR3 has 14 residues. In nucleotides, the CDR3 is TGTGCCAGCAGTTACGCGAGGGAGTCCTACGAGCAGTACTTC. Translated: CASSYARESYEQYF.

This clonotype has at least ten counts. The chain joins TRBV7-9 to TRBJ2-7, with 7 bases fitting TRBD2. The germline V gene encodes CDR1 SEHNR and CDR2 FQNEAQ (reference sequence). The CDR3 consists of 14 residues. The ends lost 5 bases at V and 3 bases at J; junction bases unmatched: 7. The CDR3 nucleotides read TGTGCCAGCAGCAACCTAGCGGATAACTACGAGCAGTACTTC. Protein product: CASSNLADNYEQYF.

This clonotype was counted many times. The chain employs TRBV20-1 and TRBJ2-7; D possibly corresponds to TRBD1 (6 bases). CDR1 and CDR2 from the germline V gene are DFQATT and SNEGSKA (reference sequence). Between the trimmed V and J ends, which lost 5 bases and 3 bases, there was a span of 17 bases. This CDR3 is 14 amino acids long. The CDR3 sequence is CSAPPRQARYEQYF. The CDR3 coding sequence is TGCAGTGCTCCTCCTCGACAGGCCCGCTACGAGCAGTACTTC.

This clonotype came up many times. The rearrangement links TRBV14 to TRBJ2-2, with D possibly TRBD1 on 5 matching bases. Germline V lookup: CDR1 SGHDN, CDR2 FVKESK. Trimming took off 1 base at V and 6 bases at J, with 18 bases between the two ends. This CDR3 contains 17 residues. CDR3 in DNA: TGTGCCAGCAGCCAAGTTGGCAGGGAAGATCTAGCCGGGGAGCTGTTTTTT. Translated, it gives CASSQVGREDLAGELFF.

This clonotype was detected many times. This chain's CDR3 is CASSLSQGYTEAFF. CDR3 DNA: TGTGCCAGCAGCTTATCTCAGGGCTACACTGAAGCTTTCTTT. The V call is TRBV11-2, the J call TRBJ1-1; D is perhaps TRBD1 (5 bases). Germline-derived CDR1 and CDR2 are SGHAT and FQNNGV. There are 14 residues in the CDR3. The germline V and J ends were trimmed by 2 bases and 3 bases, with 10 bases remaining between them.

As concerns this clonotype: The conserved closing phenylalanine or tryptophan is absent in this CDR3, likely reflecting a read error. The J gene is TRBJ1-2, the V gene TRBV12-3 or TRBV12-4, with 7 bases identical to TRBD1. The V gene end was trimmed by 3 bases and the J gene end by 8 bases; junction bases not matched to a gene: 6. The CDR3 length is 13 residues. For the CDR3, the DNA is TGTGCCAGCAGTTTCTCGACAGGGTTAGGCTACACCTCC. Protein: CASSFSTGLGYTS.